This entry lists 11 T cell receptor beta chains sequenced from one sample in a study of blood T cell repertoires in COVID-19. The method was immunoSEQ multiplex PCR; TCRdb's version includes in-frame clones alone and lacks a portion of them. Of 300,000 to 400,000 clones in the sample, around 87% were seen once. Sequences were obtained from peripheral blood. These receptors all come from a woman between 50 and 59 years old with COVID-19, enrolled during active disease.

The chain's CDR3 is CASSFGQAGEQYF. The CDR3 DNA reads TGTGCCAGCAGCTTCGGACAGGCGGGAGAGCAGTACTTC. This chain connects TRBV5-4 to TRBJ2-7, with D possibly TRBD1 on 7 matching bases. This CDR3 comprises 13 residues. Germline-derived CDR1 and CDR2 are SGHNT and YYREEE (reference sequence). V was trimmed by 2 bases and J by 7 bases, leaving 13 bases between them.

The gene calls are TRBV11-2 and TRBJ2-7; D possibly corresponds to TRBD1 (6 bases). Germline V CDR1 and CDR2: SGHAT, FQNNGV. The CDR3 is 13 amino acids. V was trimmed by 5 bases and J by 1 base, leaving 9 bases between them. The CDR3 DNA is TGTGCCAGCAGCAAGGACAGATCCTACGAGCAGTACTTC. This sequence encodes CASSKDRSYEQYF.

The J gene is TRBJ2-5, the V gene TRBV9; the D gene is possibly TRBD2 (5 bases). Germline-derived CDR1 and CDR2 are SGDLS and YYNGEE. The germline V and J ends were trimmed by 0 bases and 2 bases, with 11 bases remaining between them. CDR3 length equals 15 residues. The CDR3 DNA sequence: TGTGCCAGCAGCGTAGAGGGCAGGACTCAAGAGACCCAGTACTTC. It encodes CASSVEGRTQETQYF.

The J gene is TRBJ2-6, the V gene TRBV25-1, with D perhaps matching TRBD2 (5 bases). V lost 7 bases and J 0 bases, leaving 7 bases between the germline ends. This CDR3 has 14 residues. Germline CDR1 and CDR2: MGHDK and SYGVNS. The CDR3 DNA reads TGTGCCAGCATTGGGAGCTCTGGGGCCAACGTCCTGACTTTC. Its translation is CASIGSSGANVLTF.

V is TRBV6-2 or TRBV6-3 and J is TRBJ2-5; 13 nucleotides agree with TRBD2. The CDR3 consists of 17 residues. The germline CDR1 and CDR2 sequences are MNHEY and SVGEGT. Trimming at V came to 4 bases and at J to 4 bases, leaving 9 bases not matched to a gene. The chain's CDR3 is CASSSGLAGVFRETQYF. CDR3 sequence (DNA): TGTGCCAGCAGTTCAGGACTAGCGGGAGTTTTTAGAGAGACCCAGTACTTC.

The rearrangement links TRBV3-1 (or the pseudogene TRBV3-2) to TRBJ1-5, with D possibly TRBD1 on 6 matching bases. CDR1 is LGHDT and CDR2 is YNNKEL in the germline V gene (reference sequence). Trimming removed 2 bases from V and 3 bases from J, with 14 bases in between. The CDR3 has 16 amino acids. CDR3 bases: TGTGCCAGCAGCCAAAGCCAGGACAGCCTCAATCAGCCCCAGCATTTT. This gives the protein CASSQSQDSLNQPQHF.

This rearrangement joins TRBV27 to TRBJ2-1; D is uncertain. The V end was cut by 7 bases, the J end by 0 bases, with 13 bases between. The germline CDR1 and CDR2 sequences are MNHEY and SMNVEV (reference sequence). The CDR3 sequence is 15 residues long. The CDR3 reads CASTPLHSSYNEQFF. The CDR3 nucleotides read TGTGCCAGCACCCCACTTCATAGCTCCTACAATGAGCAGTTCTTC.

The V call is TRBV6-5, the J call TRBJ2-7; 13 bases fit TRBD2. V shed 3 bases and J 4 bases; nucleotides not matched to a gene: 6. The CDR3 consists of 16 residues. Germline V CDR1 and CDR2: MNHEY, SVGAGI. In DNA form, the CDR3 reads TGTGCCAGCAGTTATGGACTAGCGGGAGATCTTTACGAGCAGTACTTC. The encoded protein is CASSYGLAGDLYEQYF.

The CDR3 bases are TGTGCCAGCAGCTTGGCATACCTCGGAGGCAGGGGGCGGCACGAGCAGTACTTC. It is translated as CASSLAYLGGRGRHEQYF. The rearrangement joins TRBV5-6 to TRBJ2-7, with 8 nucleotides matching TRBD1. The trim removed 0 bases at V and 5 bases at J, leaving 16 bases unmatched. The CDR3 has 18 residues. Germline-derived CDR1 and CDR2 are SGHDT and YYEEEE.

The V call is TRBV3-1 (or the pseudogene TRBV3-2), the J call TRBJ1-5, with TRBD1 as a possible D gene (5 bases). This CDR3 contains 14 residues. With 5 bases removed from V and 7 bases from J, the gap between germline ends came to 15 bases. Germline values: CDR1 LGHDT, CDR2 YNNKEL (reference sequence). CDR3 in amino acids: CASSDGQGNQPQHF. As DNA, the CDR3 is TGTGCCAGCAGCGATGGGCAGGGAAACCAGCCCCAGCATTTT.

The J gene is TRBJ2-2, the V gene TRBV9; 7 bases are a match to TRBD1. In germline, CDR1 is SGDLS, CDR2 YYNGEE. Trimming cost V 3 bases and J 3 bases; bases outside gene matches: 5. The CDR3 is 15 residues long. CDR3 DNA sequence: TGTGCCAGCAGCGCCGGACAGGAATACACCGGGGAGCTGTTTTTT. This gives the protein CASSAGQEYTGELFF.